These 8 T cell receptor beta chains were sequenced from one sample in a study of neoadjuvant anti-PD-1 for oral cavity cancer. The method was immunoSEQ multiplex PCR; TCRdb's version includes in-frame clones alone and lacks a portion of them. The sample has 84,000 or so clones, 84% seen once; the top ten hold approximately 3.4%. Specimen: PBMCs, collected before nivolumab (anti-PD-1) treatment. These TCRs come from a person between 40 and 85 years old with oral cavity squamous cell carcinoma.

This chain links TRBV9 with TRBJ1-2, with 7 bases fitting TRBD1. Germline V gene sequence: CDR1 SGDLS, CDR2 YYNGEE. V shed 3 bases and J 7 bases; nucleotides not matched to a gene: 9. There are 14 residues in the CDR3. The CDR3 DNA follows: TGTGCCAGCAGCGGAGACAGGGCCTCCCCTGGCTACACCTTC. Its translation is CASSGDRASPGYTF.

The CDR3 is CSVEKAGAGGYTF. Here the CDR3 DNA reads TGCAGCGTTGAAAAGGCAGGGGCCGGTGGCTACACCTTC. The rearrangement uses TRBV29-1 and TRBJ1-2; TRBD1 is a possible D gene (6 bases). The CDR3 is 13 residues long. V dropped 2 bases and J dropped 7 bases, with 14 bases sitting between them. Germline V gene data show CDR1 as SQVTM and CDR2 as ANQGSEA.

V is TRBV29-1 and J is TRBJ2-5; unclear D gene. The CDR3 totals 12 residues. V was clipped by 2 bases and J by 4 bases, with 8 bases between them. The germline V gene has CDR1 SQVTM and CDR2 ANQGSEA. The CDR3 sequence: CSVEFGRETQYF. The CDR3 DNA follows: TGCAGCGTTGAATTTGGAAGAGAGACCCAGTACTTC.

The chain links TRBV6-6 to TRBJ2-7; D is undetermined. CDR3 length: 15 residues. The V gene lost 7 bases and the J gene lost 1 base, with 17 bases spanning the gap. The germline V gene has CDR1 MNHNY and CDR2 SVGAGI (reference sequence). CDR3 residues: CASTPGLEFSYEQYF. The CDR3 bases are TGTGCCAGCACCCCCGGCCTAGAATTTTCCTACGAGCAGTACTTC.

The sample holds one count of this clone. This chain uses TRBV10-3 with TRBJ1-1; 7 bases are shared with TRBD1. CDR1 is ENHRY, CDR2 SYGVKD, per germline. This CDR3 has 13 amino acids. The ends lost 4 bases at V and 6 bases at J; junction bases unmatched: 5. As DNA, the CDR3 is TGTGCCATCAGTGGGCAGGGGGGGGCTGAAGCTTTCTTT. Residues: CAISGQGGAEAFF.

This clone has just one count. The rearrangement uses TRBV5-5 and TRBJ2-2, with 7 nucleotides matching TRBD2. In germline, CDR1 is SGHKS, CDR2 YYEKEE (reference sequence). The CDR3 consists of 16 residues. Unmatched junction bases numbered 10, after V lost 2 bases and J lost 6 bases. The CDR3 loop is CASSFIGGSVAGELFF. For the CDR3, the DNA is TGTGCCAGCAGCTTTATTGGCGGGAGTGTGGCCGGGGAGCTGTTTTTT.

The V call is TRBV19, the J call TRBJ2-3; 12 bases agree with TRBD2. The CDR3 is 20 amino acids. Germline V gives CDR1 LNHDA, CDR2 SQIVND (reference sequence). V lost 2 bases and J lost 2; bases outside the gene matches: 14. CDR3 protein: CASSIKLHSGLAGNTDTQYF. CDR3 nucleotides: TGTGCCAGTAGTATAAAACTCCACTCCGGACTAGCGGGAAACACAGATACGCAGTATTTT.

The CDR3 DNA sequence: TGTGCCAGCAGCCGTAGGGTGTTGAGCACAGATACGCAGTATTTT. Amino acid sequence: CASSRRVLSTDTQYF. V usage is TRBV5-6 and J usage is TRBJ2-3, with D unresolved. V was trimmed by 4 bases and J by 0 bases, leaving 12 bases between them. The V gene's germline CDR1 is SGHDT and CDR2 YYEEEE. The CDR3 spans 15 residues. The variable domain in full, completed from reference TRBV5-6 and TRBJ2-3, reads DAGVTQSPTHLIKTRGQQVTLRCSPKSGHDTVSWYQQALGQGPQFIFQYYEEEERQRGNFPDRFSGHQFPNYSSELNVNALLLGDSALYLCASSRRVLSTDTQYFGPGTRLTVL.